The 28 T cell receptor beta chains below were found in one sample sequenced in a study of technical replicates of blood from a handful of donors. Produced via immunoSEQ multiplex PCR; TCRdb's table is partial and in-frame only. This repertoire shows about 56,000 clones, about 94% found once; its top ten account for about 4%. The sequencing input was PBMCs. The receptor set was obtained from a human donor in good health. Some clones in this sample may be carry-over from other donors' samples.

The CDR3 sequence is CASSYTGTGRGEAFF. The CDR3, as DNA: TGTGCCAGCAGTTACACCGGGACAGGGCGCGGGGAAGCTTTCTTT. The chain couples TRBV6-6 to TRBJ1-1, with 9 bases lining up with TRBD1. Germline V lookup: CDR1 MNHNY, CDR2 SVGAGI (reference sequence). With 2 bases clipped from V and 8 bases from J, the junction kept 9 bases outside the gene matches. This CDR3 region has 15 residues.

The chain has TRBV19 and TRBJ1-1; 7 bases fit TRBD1. J was trimmed by 1 base and V by 7 bases; bases with no gene match: 3. Germline values: CDR1 LNHDA, CDR2 SQIVND (reference sequence). The CDR3 is 13 amino acids. CDR3 DNA: TGTGCCAGTATGTGGGACAGGAACACTGAAGCTTTCTTT. As protein: CASMWDRNTEAFF.

The chain links TRBV10-3 to TRBJ2-1, with 13 bases matching TRBD2. This CDR3 is 14 amino acids long. V trimming: 8 bases; J trimming: 5 bases; junction bases outside the gene matches: 3. CDR1 is ENHRY, CDR2 SYGVKD, per germline. The CDR3 sequence: CAIGLAGANNEQFF. DNA for the CDR3: TGTGCCATCGGACTAGCGGGGGCTAACAATGAGCAGTTCTTC.

DNA for the CDR3: TGCGCCAGCAAAGAGGCTGGGGCCAACGTCCTGACTTTC. Its translation: CASKEAGANVLTF. V and J are TRBV5-1 and TRBJ2-6; D is unclear. The germline gives CDR1 SGHRS, CDR2 YFSETQ. There are 13 residues in the CDR3. The V end was cut by 6 bases, the J end by 2 bases, with 6 bases between.

V usage is TRBV4-2 and J usage is TRBJ2-5; D uncertain. Trimming stripped 0 bases from V and 5 bases from J, with 7 bases between. The germline gives CDR1 LGHNA, CDR2 YNFKEQ. The CDR3 extends over 13 amino acids. The CDR3 region has the DNA TGTGCCAGCAGCCAAGATATGGGCGAGACCCAGTACTTC. Amino acids: CASSQDMGETQYF.

This chain uses TRBV5-8 with TRBJ2-1, with 9 bases that match TRBD1. The germline V gene has CDR1 SGHTS and CDR2 YDEGEE. V lost 3 bases, J lost 5 bases, and 9 bases stayed unmatched. The CDR3 extends over 16 amino acids. This CDR3 is CASSYHQGQGNNEQFF. The CDR3 nucleotides are TGTGCCAGCAGCTATCACCAGGGACAGGGCAACAATGAGCAGTTCTTC.

The chain is built from TRBV7-9 and TRBJ1-1, with 7 bases lining up with TRBD1. CDR3 length equals 15 residues. The V gene's germline CDR1 is SEHNR and CDR2 FQNEAQ (reference sequence). After removal of 6 bases from V and 6 bases from J, the junction contained 13 bases not matched to a gene. The CDR3 region is CASSFVAGGGAEAFF. The CDR3 DNA follows: TGTGCCAGCAGTTTCGTCGCAGGGGGAGGCGCTGAAGCTTTCTTT.

The chain uses TRBV29-1 and TRBJ2-1; 8 bases map to TRBD1. From germline, CDR1 is SQVTM and CDR2 ANQGSEA. V gave up 0 bases and J gave up 6 bases; unmatched junction bases: 4. The CDR3 contains 14 residues. Here the CDR3 DNA reads TGCAGCGTTGAAGAGGGACAGGCTCTCAATGAGCAGTTCTTC. Encoded protein: CSVEEGQALNEQFF.

The chain links TRBV5-6 to TRBJ1-2, with 8 bases fitting TRBD1. Germline trimming cut 3 bases from V and 4 bases from J; bases unmatched to any gene: 5. This CDR3 has 14 residues. Per germline, CDR1 SGHDT and CDR2 YYEEEE. The chain's CDR3 is CASSSDRAIYGYTF. The CDR3 DNA is TGTGCCAGCAGCTCGGACAGGGCCATCTATGGCTACACCTTC.

J is TRBJ1-1 and V is TRBV5-5; D is undetermined. This CDR3 is built from 13 residues. Germline-derived CDR1 and CDR2 are SGHKS and YYEKEE (reference sequence). The V gene lost 0 bases and the J gene lost 8 bases, with 11 bases spanning the gap. In nucleotides, the CDR3 is TGTGCCAGCAGCTTGGGGGCAGGTTTCGAAGCTTTCTTT. Amino acid sequence: CASSLGAGFEAFF.

The V call is TRBV11-3, the J call TRBJ2-2; weak D call: TRBD2 (5 bases). CDR1 and CDR2 from the germline V gene are SGHNT and YENEEA. The V gene lost 6 bases and the J gene lost 3 bases, with 8 bases spanning the gap. This CDR3 has 13 residues. The CDR3 DNA sequence: TGTGCCAGCAGTAGGCGGGACACCGGGGAGCTGTTTTTT. This encodes CASSRRDTGELFF.

The rearrangement uses TRBV7-8 and TRBJ2-3, with 11 bases identical to TRBD2. This CDR3 region has 19 residues. The germline gives CDR1 SGHVS, CDR2 FQNEAQ. V lost 0 bases and J lost 0; bases outside the gene matches: 8. The chain's CDR3 is CASSLALAGGPPSTDTQYF. The CDR3 DNA reads TGTGCCAGCAGCTTAGCGCTAGCGGGAGGCCCTCCTAGCACAGATACGCAGTATTTT.

The chain carries TRBV27 and TRBJ2-1; 7 nucleotides line up with TRBD2. CDR1 MNHEY and CDR2 SMNVEV come from the germline V gene (reference sequence). The CDR3 is made up of 14 amino acids. V shed 10 bases and J 8 bases; nucleotides not matched to a gene: 14. The CDR3 reads CATRGASGTDEQFF. The CDR3 nucleotides read TGTGCCACGCGGGGCGCTAGCGGTACGGATGAGCAGTTCTTC.

The chain is built from TRBV7-8 and TRBJ2-7, with D unresolved. Trimming took off 6 bases at V and 5 bases at J, with 11 bases between the two ends. Germline lookup yields CDR1 SGHVS and CDR2 FQNEAQ. The CDR3 has 12 residues. CDR3 sequence: CASSVALNEQYF. The CDR3 DNA sequence: TGTGCCAGCAGTGTAGCCCTCAACGAGCAGTACTTC.

This chain joins TRBV2 and TRBJ1-4; 10 bases align to TRBD1. This CDR3 comprises 13 residues. V was pared by 10 bases and J by 7 bases, with 6 bases of the junction left unmatched. Looked up from germline, CDR1 is SNHLY and CDR2 is FYNNEI. CDR3 coding DNA: TGTGCCATCGGACAGGGGGTGGGTGAAAAACTGTTTTTT. This encodes CAIGQGVGEKLFF.

The chain has TRBV15 and TRBJ2-2; D remains ambiguous. The CDR3 consists of 15 residues. Trimming cost V 0 bases and J 0 bases, with 5 bases left between them. Looked up from germline, CDR1 is LNHNV and CDR2 is YYDKDF (reference sequence). The CDR3 loop reads CATSRDPSNTGELFF. The CDR3 bases are TGTGCCACCAGCAGAGATCCATCGAACACCGGGGAGCTGTTTTTT.

This rearrangement joins TRBV4-3 to TRBJ2-1; 8 bases are a match to TRBD2. CDR1 LGHNA and CDR2 YSLEER come from the germline V gene. CDR3 length equals 15 residues. The trim removed 0 bases at V and 8 bases at J, leaving 6 bases unmatched. The CDR3 bases are TGCGCCAGCAGCCAAGATAGAGGACTAGCATATGAGCAGTTCTTC. Its translation: CASSQDRGLAYEQFF.

The CDR3 here is CASSPETGRGGGYTF. The CDR3 DNA follows: TGTGCCAGCTCACCGGAGACAGGCCGGGGGGGAGGCTACACCTTC. The chain recombines TRBV18 with TRBJ1-2, with D possibly TRBD1 on 6 matching bases. Germline V gives CDR1 KGHSH, CDR2 LQKENI. The CDR3 runs 15 residues. V was clipped by 3 bases and J by 8 bases, with 19 bases between them. The full variable domain, rest sourced from reference TRBV18 and TRBJ1-2, is NAGVMQNPRHLVRRRGQEARLRCSPMKGHSHVYWYRQLPEEGLKFMVYLQKENIIDESGMPKERFSAEFPKEGPSILRIQQVVRGDSAAYFCASSPETGRGGGYTFGSGTRLTVV.

The rearrangement uses TRBV29-1 and TRBJ1-2; 7 nucleotides align to TRBD1. The V segment lost 7 bases and the J segment 6 bases; nucleotides outside the gene matches: 8. The CDR3 is made up of 12 amino acids. Germline CDR1 reads SQVTM; CDR2 reads ANQGSEA. The CDR3 DNA follows: TGCAGCGACAGAACCACAGGGGATGGCTACACCTTC. Its translation is CSDRTTGDGYTF.

This clone was detected only once. The chain recombines TRBV5-1 with TRBJ2-1; 8 bases are a match to TRBD1. The V and J ends lost 0 bases and 3 bases, in that order; junction bases with no gene match: 5. Germline-derived CDR1 and CDR2 are SGHRS and YFSETQ. This CDR3 spans 16 amino acids. For the CDR3, the DNA is TGCGCCAGCAGCTTGGATACAGGGGGACTCTACAATGAGCAGTTCTTC. Amino acid sequence: CASSLDTGGLYNEQFF.

The CDR3 reads CASSVDMNTEAFF. The CDR3 coding sequence is TGTGCCAGCAGCGTGGACATGAACACTGAAGCTTTCTTT. The chain uses TRBV7-9 and TRBJ1-1, with D tentatively TRBD1 (5 bases). V was clipped by 5 bases and J by 0 bases, with 7 bases between them. The germline CDR1 and CDR2 sequences are SEHNR and FQNEAQ (reference sequence). This CDR3 contains 13 residues.

This sequence joins TRBV2 and TRBJ2-2; D may be TRBD2 (6 bases). The V end was cut by 8 bases, the J end by 5 bases, with 12 bases between. Germline CDR1 SNHLY, CDR2 FYNNEI. The CDR3 runs 13 residues. CDR3 nucleotide sequence: TGTGCCAGCGGAGGGAGCCGGACCGGGGAGCTGTTTTTT. Translating gives CASGGSRTGELFF.

This chain links TRBV10-1 with TRBJ2-7, with 8 bases matching TRBD1. The germline V gene has CDR1 WNHNN and CDR2 SYGVQD (reference sequence). With V trimmed by 6 bases and J by 2 bases, 3 bases remained unmatched. The CDR3 runs to 13 residues. This CDR3 is CASRRQGTYEQYF. CDR3 nucleotide sequence: TGCGCCAGCAGAAGACAGGGGACCTACGAGCAGTACTTC.

The chain couples TRBV6-5 to TRBJ1-1; maybe TRBD1 (5 bases). V was cut by 2 bases and J by 1 base, with 8 bases left in between. The CDR3 is 14 residues long. CDR1 and CDR2 from the germline V gene are MNHEY and SVGAGI. The CDR3 DNA follows: TGTGCCAGCAGTTACGGGGCCGCGAACACTGAAGCTTTCTTT. Translating it yields CASSYGAANTEAFF.

The rearrangement joins TRBV30 to TRBJ1-1; no reliable D call. Germline-derived CDR1 and CDR2 are GTSNPN and SVGIG (reference sequence). Trimming shortened V by 2 bases and J by 5 bases, and 12 bases separated the two germline ends. The CDR3 length is 13 residues. The DNA of the CDR3 is TGTGCCTGGAGTATAGGGAGAGGGACTGAAGCTTTCTTT. Amino acid sequence: CAWSIGRGTEAFF.

The V gene is TRBV19, the J gene TRBJ2-7, with 8 bases matching TRBD1. Germline lookup yields CDR1 LNHDA and CDR2 SQIVND (reference sequence). This CDR3 is 14 amino acids long. Unmatched junction bases numbered 4, after V lost 4 bases and J lost 2 bases. The CDR3 reads CASSTRQGTYEQYF. In nucleotides, the CDR3 is TGTGCCAGTAGTACTCGACAGGGGACCTACGAGCAGTACTTC.

This clone has just a few counts. The chain carries TRBV2 and TRBJ2-2, with TRBD1 matching over 9 bases. V shed 6 bases, J shed 1 base, and the junction held 3 bases outside the gene matches. The CDR3 runs 15 residues. Germline CDR1 SNHLY, CDR2 FYNNEI. The CDR3 coding sequence is TGTGCCAGCAGCGGGACAGGGCGGAACACCGGGGAGCTGTTTTTT. The encoded protein is CASSGTGRNTGELFF.

V gene TRBV5-1 combines with J gene TRBJ2-1; D perhaps matches TRBD2 (5 bases). CDR3 length equals 15 residues. Trimming shortened V by 0 bases and J by 3 bases, and 10 bases separated the two germline ends. The germline V gene has CDR1 SGHRS and CDR2 YFSETQ. CDR3 sequence: CASSLDELDYNEQFF. CDR3 bases: TGCGCCAGCAGCTTGGACGAACTAGACTACAATGAGCAGTTCTTC.